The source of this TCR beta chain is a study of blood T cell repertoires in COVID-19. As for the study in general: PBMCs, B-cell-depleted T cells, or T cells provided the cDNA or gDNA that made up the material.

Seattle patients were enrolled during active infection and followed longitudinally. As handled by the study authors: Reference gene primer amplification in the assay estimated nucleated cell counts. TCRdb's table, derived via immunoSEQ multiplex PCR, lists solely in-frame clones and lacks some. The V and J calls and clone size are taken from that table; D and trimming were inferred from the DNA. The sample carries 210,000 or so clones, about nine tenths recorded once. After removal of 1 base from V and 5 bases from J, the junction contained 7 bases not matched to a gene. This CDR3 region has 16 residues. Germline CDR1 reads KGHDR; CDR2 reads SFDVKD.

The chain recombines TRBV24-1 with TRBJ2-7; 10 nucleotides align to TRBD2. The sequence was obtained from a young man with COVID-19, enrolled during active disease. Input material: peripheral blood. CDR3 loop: CATSDFPPSGSHEQYF. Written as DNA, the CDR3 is TGTGCCACCAGTGATTTTCCCCCTAGCGGGAGCCACGAGCAGTACTTC.